This entry describes one T cell receptor beta chain. The table came from immunoSEQ multiplex PCR; TCRdb's copy has only in-frame clones and leaves some out. The table lists about 50,000 clones, around 93% of them singletons. This specimen comes from a study of T cell changes during pregnancy in multiple sclerosis. This CDR3 has 15 amino acids. Germline values: CDR1 MNHEY, CDR2 SMNVEV (reference sequence). V was pared by 5 bases and J by 1 base, with 8 bases of the junction left unmatched. The chain uses TRBV27 and TRBJ2-7, with 7 nucleotides matching TRBD2. This receptor was identified in a female donor with multiple sclerosis, enrolled in a pregnancy study. Material: CD8+ T cells from peripheral blood mononuclear cells, obtained in the first trimester of pregnancy. Written as DNA, the CDR3 is TGTGCCAGCAGTCGGGGAGGGGTGTTTTCCTACGAGCAGTACTTC. It specifies CASSRGGVFSYEQYF.